This TCR beta chain is drawn from a study of blood T cells in healthy people across ages. A J-beta primer mix and a sample-barcoded 5' primer were used in a second PCR of about 6 to 12 cycles. One entry per CDR3 protein, called by TCRdb with MiXCR from the 5' RACE reads. The table shows 1.5 million to 2 million distinct CDR3 sequences, with around 48% occurring only once. V was clipped by 3 bases and J by 11 bases; unmatched bases: 12. From germline, CDR1 is KGHDR and CDR2 SFDVKD. The CDR3 runs 15 residues. The sequenced sample was blood. The V gene is TRBV24-1, the J gene TRBJ2-5; 9 positions match TRBD2. This receptor was identified in a woman in her forties in good health. CDR3 nucleotides: TGTGCCACCAGTGATCCGGCTAGCGGGGAAAATAGACAGTACTTC. Translated: CATSDPASGENRQYF.